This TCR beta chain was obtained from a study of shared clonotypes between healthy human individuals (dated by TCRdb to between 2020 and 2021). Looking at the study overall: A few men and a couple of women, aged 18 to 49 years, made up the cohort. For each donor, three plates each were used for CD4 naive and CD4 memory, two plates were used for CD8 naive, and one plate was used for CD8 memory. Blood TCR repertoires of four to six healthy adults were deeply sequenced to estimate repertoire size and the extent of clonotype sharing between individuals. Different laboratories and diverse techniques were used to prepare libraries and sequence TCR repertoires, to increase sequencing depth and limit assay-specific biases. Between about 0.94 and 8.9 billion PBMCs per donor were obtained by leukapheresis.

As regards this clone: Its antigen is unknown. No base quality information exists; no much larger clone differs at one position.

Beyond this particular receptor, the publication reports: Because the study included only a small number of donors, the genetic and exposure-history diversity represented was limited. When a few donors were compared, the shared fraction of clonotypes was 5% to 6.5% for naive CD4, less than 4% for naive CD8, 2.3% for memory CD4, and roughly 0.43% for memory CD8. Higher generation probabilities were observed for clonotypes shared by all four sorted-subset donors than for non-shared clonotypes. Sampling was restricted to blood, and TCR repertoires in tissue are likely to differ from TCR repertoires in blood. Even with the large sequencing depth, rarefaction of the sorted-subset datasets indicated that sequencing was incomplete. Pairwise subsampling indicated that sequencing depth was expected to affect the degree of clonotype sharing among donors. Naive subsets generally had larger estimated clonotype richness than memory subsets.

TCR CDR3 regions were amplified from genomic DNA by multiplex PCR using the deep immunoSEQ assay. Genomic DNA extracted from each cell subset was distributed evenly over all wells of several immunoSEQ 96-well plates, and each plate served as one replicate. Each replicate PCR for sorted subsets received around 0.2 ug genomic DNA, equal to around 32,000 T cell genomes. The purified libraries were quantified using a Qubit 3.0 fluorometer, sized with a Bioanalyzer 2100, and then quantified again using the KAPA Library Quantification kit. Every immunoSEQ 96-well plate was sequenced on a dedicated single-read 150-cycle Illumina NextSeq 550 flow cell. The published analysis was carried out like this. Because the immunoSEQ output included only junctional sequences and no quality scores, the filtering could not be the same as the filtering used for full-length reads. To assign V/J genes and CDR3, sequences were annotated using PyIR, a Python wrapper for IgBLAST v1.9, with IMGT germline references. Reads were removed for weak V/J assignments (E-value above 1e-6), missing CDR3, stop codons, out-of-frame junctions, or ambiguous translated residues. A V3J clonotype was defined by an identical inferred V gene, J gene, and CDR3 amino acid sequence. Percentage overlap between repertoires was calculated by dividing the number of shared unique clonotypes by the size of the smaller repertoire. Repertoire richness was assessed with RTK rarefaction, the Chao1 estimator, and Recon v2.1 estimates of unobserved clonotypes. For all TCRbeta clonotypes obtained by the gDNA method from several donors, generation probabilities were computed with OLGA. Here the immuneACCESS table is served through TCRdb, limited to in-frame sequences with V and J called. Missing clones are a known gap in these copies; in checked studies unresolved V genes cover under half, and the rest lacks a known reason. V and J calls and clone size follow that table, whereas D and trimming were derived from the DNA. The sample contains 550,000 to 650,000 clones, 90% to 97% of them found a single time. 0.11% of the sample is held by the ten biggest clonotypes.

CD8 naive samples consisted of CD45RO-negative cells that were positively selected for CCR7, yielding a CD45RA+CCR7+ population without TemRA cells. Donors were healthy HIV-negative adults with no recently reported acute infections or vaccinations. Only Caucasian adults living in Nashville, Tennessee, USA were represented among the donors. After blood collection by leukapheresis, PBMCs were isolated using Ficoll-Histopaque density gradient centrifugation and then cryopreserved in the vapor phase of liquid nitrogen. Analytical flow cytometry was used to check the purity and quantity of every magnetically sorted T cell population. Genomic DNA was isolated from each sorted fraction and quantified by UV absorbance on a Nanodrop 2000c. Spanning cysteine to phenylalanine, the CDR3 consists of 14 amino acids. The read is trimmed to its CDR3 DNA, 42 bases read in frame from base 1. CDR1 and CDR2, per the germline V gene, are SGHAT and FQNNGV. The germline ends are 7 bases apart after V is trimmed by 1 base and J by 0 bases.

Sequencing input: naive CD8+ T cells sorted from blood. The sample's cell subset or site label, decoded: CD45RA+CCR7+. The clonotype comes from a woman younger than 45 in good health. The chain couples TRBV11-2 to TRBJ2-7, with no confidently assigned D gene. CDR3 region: CASSLGLSSYEQYF. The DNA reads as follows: TGTGCCAGCAGCTTAGGGCTTAGCTCCTACGAGCAGTACTTC.